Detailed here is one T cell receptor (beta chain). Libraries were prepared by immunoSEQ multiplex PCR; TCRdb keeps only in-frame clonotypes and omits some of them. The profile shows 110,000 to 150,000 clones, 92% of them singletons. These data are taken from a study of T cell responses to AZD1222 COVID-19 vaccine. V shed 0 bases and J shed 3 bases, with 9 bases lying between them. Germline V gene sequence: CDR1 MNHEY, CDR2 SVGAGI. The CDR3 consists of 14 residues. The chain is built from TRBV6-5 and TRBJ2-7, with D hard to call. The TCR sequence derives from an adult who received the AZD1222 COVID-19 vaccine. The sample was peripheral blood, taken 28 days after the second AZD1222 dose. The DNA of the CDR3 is TGTGCCAGCAGTTACTCGATGGGCAGCTACGAGCAGTACTTC. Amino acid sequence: CASSYSMGSYEQYF.